The next 28 T cell receptor beta chains were all read from a single sample in a study of cytomegalovirus exposure and HLA in healthy donors. The PCR had 60 Vbeta and 13 Jbeta primers. The table came from immunoSEQ multiplex PCR; TCRdb's copy has only in-frame clones and leaves some out. The data hold about 190,000 clones, with about 80% observed a single time. Material: PBMCs. The receptors come from a woman under 40 in good health and CMV-seropositive.

The J gene is TRBJ2-1, the V gene TRBV6-1; TRBD2 aligns across 12 bases. Germline V gene data show CDR1 as MNHNS and CDR2 as SASEGT. The CDR3 is 15 amino acids. The trim removed 2 bases at V and 10 bases at J, leaving 6 bases unmatched. CDR3 DNA: TGTGCCAGCAGTGAACAGCCTAGCGGGGGGGAGGAGCAGTTCTTC. It encodes CASSEQPSGGEEQFF.

The chain links TRBV30 to TRBJ1-6; D unresolved. The CDR3 extends over 12 amino acids. Germline-derived CDR1 and CDR2 are GTSNPN and SVGIG (reference sequence). Trimming pared 5 bases from V and 7 bases from J, leaving 9 bases between. This chain's CDR3 is CAWGLSNSPLHF. CDR3 DNA sequence: TGTGCCTGGGGCCTCTCCAATTCACCCCTCCACTTT.

V usage is TRBV4-2 and J usage is TRBJ1-4; D might be TRBD1 (5 bases). Germline CDR1 and CDR2: LGHNA and YNFKEQ. V shed 1 base and J shed 6 bases, with 18 bases lying between them. The CDR3 has 17 amino acids. In DNA, the CDR3 is TGTGCCAGCAGCCAAGCCCCCCGGACAAAATGGGATGAAAAACTGTTTTTT. Protein product: CASSQAPRTKWDEKLFF.

The chain recombines TRBV11-2 with TRBJ2-7, with 7 bases that match TRBD2. Germline CDR1 SGHAT, CDR2 FQNNGV. Trimming at V came to 3 bases and at J to 1 base, leaving 9 bases not matched to a gene. This CDR3 contains 16 residues. The CDR3 spells CASSFPSGASSYEQYF. The CDR3 DNA sequence: TGTGCCAGCAGCTTCCCTAGCGGCGCTTCTTCCTACGAGCAGTACTTC.

The rearrangement joins TRBV27 to TRBJ1-2; TRBD1 aligns across 8 bases. The CDR3 sequence is 15 residues long. Germline V lookup: CDR1 MNHEY, CDR2 SMNVEV (reference sequence). J was trimmed by 6 bases and V by 2 bases; bases with no gene match: 8. The CDR3 DNA reads as TGTGCCAGCAGTTTACGGCTGGGGACAGGTGATGGCTACACCTTC. It translates to CASSLRLGTGDGYTF.

This chain joins TRBV7-6 and TRBJ1-4, with D possibly TRBD1 on 6 matching bases. Trimming stripped 1 base from V and 6 bases from J, with 18 bases between. The germline gives CDR1 SGHVS, CDR2 FNYEAQ. This CDR3 spans 17 amino acids. The CDR3 here is CASSLVPPGVVDEKLFF. CDR3 nucleotide sequence: TGTGCCAGCAGCTTAGTCCCCCCAGGGGTTGTCGATGAAAAACTGTTTTTT.

The chain carries TRBV2 and TRBJ1-2; TRBD1 might be the D (5 bases). The germline V gene encodes CDR1 SNHLY and CDR2 FYNNEI. V gave up 8 bases and J gave up 4 bases, with 11 bases separating them. The CDR3 runs to 12 residues. CDR3 region: CASRQSFYGYTF. CDR3 coding DNA: TGTGCCAGCCGACAGTCCTTCTATGGCTACACCTTC.

This clone has just a few counts. The chain has TRBV11-1 and TRBJ1-4; TRBD1 is a possible D gene (5 bases). The CDR3 has 14 residues. Trimming stripped 8 bases from V and 8 bases from J, with 18 bases between. Germline CDR1 SGHAT, CDR2 FQDESV (reference sequence). CDR3 residues: CASGEDTLGEKLFF. CDR3 nucleotide sequence: TGTGCCAGCGGCGAGGACACCCTCGGCGAAAAACTGTTTTTT.

The chain carries TRBV7-8 and TRBJ1-2; 7 nucleotides align to TRBD1. Germline V lookup: CDR1 SGHVS, CDR2 FQNEAQ. Unmatched junction bases numbered 11, after V lost 5 bases and J lost 5 bases. The CDR3 extends over 15 amino acids. The CDR3 bases are TGTGCCAGCAGCAATAAGGCCGGGACAGATTATGGCTACACCTTC. As protein: CASSNKAGTDYGYTF.

The chain links TRBV19 to TRBJ1-1; weak D call: TRBD1 (6 bases). Germline lookup yields CDR1 LNHDA and CDR2 SQIVND (reference sequence). The V end lost 5 bases, the J end lost 3 bases, and 16 bases lay between the germline ends. The CDR3 sequence is 15 residues long. The CDR3 here is CASSPRQALDTEAFF. The CDR3 DNA reads as TGTGCCAGTAGTCCCCGACAGGCGTTGGACACTGAAGCTTTCTTT.

This chain joins TRBV27 and TRBJ1-1; D unclear. Germline-derived CDR1 and CDR2 are MNHEY and SMNVEV (reference sequence). V dropped 5 bases and J dropped 2 bases, with 12 bases sitting between them. This CDR3 region has 14 residues. The CDR3: CASSPTSTNTEAFF. The CDR3 DNA reads as TGTGCCAGCAGTCCTACTAGTACTAACACTGAAGCTTTCTTT.

CDR3 coding DNA: TGTGCCAGCAGAGCCCCAGGGCGACAGGGTGAAAAACTGTTTTTT. This codes for CASRAPGRQGEKLFF. The rearrangement links TRBV6-5 to TRBJ1-4, with 7 bases identical to TRBD1. This CDR3 spans 15 amino acids. V trimming: 6 bases; J trimming: 7 bases; junction bases outside the gene matches: 11. Germline assignment: CDR1 MNHEY and CDR2 SVGAGI.

This clone came up once. This chain joins TRBV28 and TRBJ2-5; the match to TRBD2 covers 9 bases. Germline-derived CDR1 and CDR2 are MDHEN and SYDVKM. The CDR3 has 16 residues. J was trimmed by 0 bases and V by 3 bases; bases with no gene match: 5. CDR3 loop: CASSLALAGDQETQYF. CDR3 nucleotide sequence: TGTGCCAGCAGTTTGGCATTAGCGGGGGACCAAGAGACCCAGTACTTC.

The V gene is TRBV5-4, the J gene TRBJ1-6; TRBD1 might be the D (6 bases). This CDR3 has 13 residues. Trimming left V 7 bases short and J 9 bases short, with 14 bases between. Germline CDR1 and CDR2: SGHNT and YYREEE (reference sequence). The CDR3 nucleotides are TGTGCCAGCGCACAGGGCCCGCGTTCACCCCTCCACTTT. It codes for CASAQGPRSPLHF.

This chain joins TRBV6-4 and TRBJ2-7, with 9 bases matching TRBD1. The CDR3 loop spans 15 amino acids. Trimming removed 3 bases from V and 4 bases from J; junction bases left unmatched: 7. Germline lookup yields CDR1 MRHNA and CDR2 SNTAGT. This chain's CDR3 is CASSERTGANYEQYF. CDR3 DNA sequence: TGTGCCAGCAGTGAAAGGACAGGGGCCAATTACGAGCAGTACTTC.

This clone was counted between two and nine times. The chain combines TRBV5-6 with TRBJ1-3, with D possibly matching TRBD1 (6 bases). This CDR3 region has 19 residues. CDR1 is SGHDT and CDR2 is YYEEEE in the germline V gene. V gave up 1 base and J gave up 0 bases, with 20 bases separating them. CDR3 sequence (DNA): TGTGCCAGCAGCTTGTTAGGTCTGGCAGGGGCCTTCTCTGGAAACACCATATATTTT. Translated: CASSLLGLAGAFSGNTIYF.

The V gene is TRBV7-9, the J gene TRBJ1-1, with 7 positions matching TRBD1. CDR1 is SEHNR and CDR2 is FQNEAQ in the germline V gene (reference sequence). The J segment lost 7 bases and the V segment lost 6 bases, leaving 14 bases of the junction unmatched. This CDR3 is 15 amino acids long. CDR3 in DNA: TGTGCCAGCAGTTTGACAGGGACAGTCACGGATGAAGCTTTCTTT. Residues: CASSLTGTVTDEAFF.

This clone has a handful of counts. This chain uses TRBV28 with TRBJ2-7; weak D call: TRBD2 (5 bases). This CDR3 comprises 13 residues. V dropped 4 bases and J dropped 8 bases, with 15 bases sitting between them. The germline CDR1 and CDR2 sequences are MDHEN and SYDVKM. CDR3 loop: CASSWSGKSQQYF. For the CDR3, the DNA is TGTGCCAGCAGTTGGTCGGGAAAATCGCAGCAGTACTTC.

This clone was recorded once. The chain combines TRBV27 with TRBJ2-2, with D perhaps matching TRBD1 (5 bases). The V gene's germline CDR1 is MNHEY and CDR2 SMNVEV (reference sequence). The V end was cut by 2 bases, the J end by 5 bases, with 12 bases between. The CDR3 contains 15 residues. For the CDR3, the DNA is TGTGCCAGCAGTTTAAGACCACGACAGACCGGGGAGCTGTTTTTT. It yields the protein CASSLRPRQTGELFF.

This clone has a single count. V and J are TRBV5-1 and TRBJ2-5; TRBD2 agrees at 8 bases. The trim removed 0 bases at V and 6 bases at J, leaving 13 bases unmatched. From germline, CDR1 is SGHRS and CDR2 YFSETQ. The CDR3 consists of 17 residues. The CDR3, as DNA: TGCGCCAGCAGCTTGGCTGTCGCGGCGGGAGGAGGGAAGACCCAGTACTTC. It is translated as CASSLAVAAGGGKTQYF. The variable domain in full, with the rest retrieved from reference TRBV5-1 and TRBJ2-5, is KAGVTQTPRYLIKTRGQQVTLSCSPISGHRSVSWYQQTPGQGLQFLFEYFSETQRNKGNFPGRFSGRQFSNSRSEMNVSTLELGDSALYLCASSLAVAAGGGKTQYFGPGTRLLVL.

The gene calls are TRBV6-1 and TRBJ2-1; 9 bases map to TRBD2. Trimming cost V 6 bases and J 8 bases; bases outside gene matches: 5. Germline assignment: CDR1 MNHNS and CDR2 SASEGT. The CDR3 has 13 residues. The CDR3 region has the DNA TGTGCCAGCAGCGGGACTAGCCGGCATGAGCAGTTCTTC. It translates to CASSGTSRHEQFF.

This clone was observed a few times. The chain couples TRBV6-6 to TRBJ2-1; 9 bases agree with TRBD2. V gave up 7 bases and J gave up 9 bases; unmatched junction bases: 10. The CDR3 has 14 amino acids. Germline CDR1 MNHNY, CDR2 SVGAGI (reference sequence). The CDR3 is CASTRREGVSEQFF. The DNA for the CDR3 is TGTGCCAGCACCAGGCGGGAGGGCGTTAGTGAGCAGTTCTTC.

The chain recombines TRBV6-1 with TRBJ2-5; weak D call: TRBD2 (5 bases). The ends were cut back, 7 bases at V and 4 bases at J, with 13 bases in the middle. The CDR3 sequence is 13 residues long. Germline values: CDR1 MNHNS, CDR2 SASEGT. The CDR3 protein is CASTGILRETQYF. DNA for the CDR3: TGTGCCAGCACCGGGATATTGAGAGAGACCCAGTACTTC.

This chain connects TRBV7-9 to TRBJ1-1; TRBD1 agrees at 10 bases. V was pared by 3 bases and J by 2 bases, with 12 bases of the junction left unmatched. CDR3 length: 18 residues. Per germline, CDR1 SEHNR and CDR2 FQNEAQ (reference sequence). CDR3 DNA sequence: TGTGCCAGCAGCTTCGGGCGTGGGGGACAGGGGACTAACACTGAAGCTTTCTTT. Residues: CASSFGRGGQGTNTEAFF.

The sample holds a few counts of this clone. The rearrangement uses TRBV7-2 and TRBJ1-3; 9 bases align to TRBD1. Germline V gives CDR1 SGHTA, CDR2 FQGNSA. Germline trimming cut 3 bases from V and 0 bases from J; bases unmatched to any gene: 3. This CDR3 is built from 16 residues. The CDR3 DNA reads as TGTGCCAGCAGCTTGGGGACAGGGCACTCTGGAAACACCATATATTTT. Translation: CASSLGTGHSGNTIYF.

This clone was found once. The CDR3: CASSRGALGSPLHF. CDR3 DNA: TGTGCCAGCAGCCGGGGAGCCTTAGGTTCACCCCTCCACTTT. The V call is TRBV14, the J call TRBJ1-6; D is unclear. CDR3 length: 14 residues. The germline V gene encodes CDR1 SGHDN and CDR2 FVKESK. Trimming shortened V by 4 bases and J by 9 bases, and 13 bases separated the two germline ends.

J is TRBJ2-3 and V is TRBV7-8, with TRBD2 matching 12 bases. Unmatched junction bases numbered 5, after V lost 0 bases and J lost 1 base. Germline V CDR1 and CDR2: SGHVS, FQNEAQ. This CDR3 spans 18 amino acids. The CDR3, as DNA: TGTGCCAGCAGCTTAGCCTCGAGGACTAGCGGGGGCACAGATACGCAGTATTTT. Encoded protein: CASSLASRTSGGTDTQYF.

A single count supports this clone. CDR3 sequence reads: CASSLVTGGASGTGANVLTF. DNA for the CDR3: TGTGCCAGCAGCTTAGTAACGGGGGGGGCTAGCGGGACTGGGGCCAACGTCCTGACTTTC. The V and J genes are TRBV7-8 and TRBJ2-6, with 9 bases matching TRBD2. The CDR3 is 20 residues long. V shed 1 base and J 2 bases; nucleotides not matched to a gene: 12. Looked up from germline, CDR1 is SGHVS and CDR2 is FQNEAQ.